This entry concerns a single T cell receptor (beta chain). The antigen is unknown. V dropped 0 bases and J dropped 6 bases, with 17 bases sitting between them. Germline V gene lookup returns CDR1 MGHRA and CDR2 YSYEKL. The CDR3 sequence is 16 residues long. Clones were read by immunoSEQ multiplex PCR, and TCRdb kept only the in-frame ones, dropping some. In the table there are approximately 60,000 clones, 84% of which are singletons. The entry originates in a study of OX40 agonist ivuxolimab in advanced cancers. Regarding the study as a whole: More expanded clones were seen, on average, in CD8+ T cells than in CD4+. Clonal expansion from baseline to week 6 occurred in both CD4+ and CD8+ T cells.

This receptor was obtained from an adult with an advanced solid tumor such as melanoma, head and neck, liver or kidney cancer. The input for sequencing was CD4+ or CD8+ T cells sorted from blood, taken in a trial of the OX40 agonist ivuxolimab. The V call is TRBV4-1, the J call TRBJ1-2, with D possibly matching TRBD1 (5 bases). CDR3: CASSQDRWGIPNGYTF. In DNA, the CDR3 is TGCGCCAGCAGCCAAGACAGGTGGGGGATACCCAATGGCTACACCTTC.